The T cell receptor (beta chain) described here comes from a study of post-analysis software for immune sequencing data. Findings and limits, study-wide: The five TRBV segments detected at higher frequency in patients than in controls included TRBV5-6, TRBV5-1 and TRBV20-1. Significantly decreased normalized Chao1 diversity was recorded for multiple sclerosis patients relative to controls.

Every TCR beta cDNA library bore unique molecular identifiers. MiXCR, applied by TCRdb to the PCR reads, yields one record per CDR3 protein. The sample has a few hundred thousand distinct CDR3 sequences; around a third are singletons. To note about this clonotype: The antigen is not known.

V was shortened by 0 bases and J by 5 bases, with 16 bases between the two germline ends. In germline, CDR1 is LGHDT, CDR2 YNNKEL (reference sequence). This CDR3 is built from 16 residues. The V gene is TRBV3-1, the J gene TRBJ2-5; D is perhaps TRBD1 (6 bases). Sample: blood. The source of this sequence is a girl aged 2-17 years with multiple sclerosis. CDR3 loop: CASSQDRIQGGETQYF. The CDR3, as DNA: TGTGCCAGCAGCCAAGATCGCATACAGGGCGGCGAGACCCAGTACTTC.